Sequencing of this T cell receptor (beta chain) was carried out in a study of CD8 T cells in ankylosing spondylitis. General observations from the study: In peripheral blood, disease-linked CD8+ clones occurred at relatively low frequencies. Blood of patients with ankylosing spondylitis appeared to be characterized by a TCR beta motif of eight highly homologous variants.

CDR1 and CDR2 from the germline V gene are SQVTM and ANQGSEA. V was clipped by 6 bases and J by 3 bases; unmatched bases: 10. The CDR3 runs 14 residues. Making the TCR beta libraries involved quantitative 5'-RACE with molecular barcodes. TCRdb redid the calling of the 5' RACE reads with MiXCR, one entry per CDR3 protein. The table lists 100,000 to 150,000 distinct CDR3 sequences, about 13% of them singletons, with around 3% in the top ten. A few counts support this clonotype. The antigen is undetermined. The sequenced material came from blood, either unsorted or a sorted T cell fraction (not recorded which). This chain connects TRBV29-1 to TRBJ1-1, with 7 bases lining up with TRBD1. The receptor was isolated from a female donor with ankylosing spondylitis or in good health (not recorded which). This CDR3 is CSVAGQAGDTEAFF. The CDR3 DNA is TGCAGCGTGGCCGGACAGGCTGGGGACACTGAAGCTTTCTTT.